This T cell receptor beta chain came from a study of OX40 agonist ivuxolimab in advanced cancers. In the study overall: Patients received ivuxolimab, an intravenous treatment, every 2 weeks at 0.01 to 10 mg/kg. Patients with hepatocellular carcinoma, melanoma, renal cell or head and neck cancer made up the dose-escalation patients. Study-wide results and caveats: What antigens the expanded peripheral T cells recognized was never established.

Worth noting for this clone: Its target is not known.

The CDR3 loop spans 15 amino acids. CDR1 and CDR2 from the germline V gene are SGHNT and YENEEA. Trimming cost V 0 bases and J 4 bases; bases outside gene matches: 3. Method: immunoSEQ multiplex PCR; TCRdb's copy keeps in-frame clones and lacks some. The sample shows 55,000 or so clones, approximately 86% of them seen only once. Here the sequenced sample was CD4+ or CD8+ T cells sorted from blood, taken in a trial of the OX40 agonist ivuxolimab. This TCR derives from an adult with an advanced solid tumor such as melanoma, head and neck, liver or kidney cancer. The chain joins TRBV11-3 to TRBJ2-1, with 7 bases that match TRBD2. The CDR3 DNA follows: TGTGCCAGCAGCTTAGAGGCGGGAGAATACAATGAGCAGTTCTTC. Protein product: CASSLEAGEYNEQFF.